This T cell receptor beta chain emerged from a study of blood T cell repertoires in COVID-19. Study background: From T cells, B-cell-depleted T cells, or PBMCs came the material, which was cDNA or gDNA.

V lost 5 bases and J 5 bases, leaving 10 bases between the germline ends. Germline lookup yields CDR1 MNHEY and CDR2 SMNVEV (reference sequence). The CDR3 extends over 13 amino acids. The table came from immunoSEQ multiplex PCR; TCRdb's copy has only in-frame clones and leaves some out. The data show 55,000 to 80,000 clones, with around 74% seen just once and 28% held by the top ten. V and J are TRBV27 and TRBJ1-3, with no clear D. The sequencing input was peripheral blood. The origin of this receptor is a woman of 80 years or more with acute or convalescent COVID-19. The CDR3 DNA reads TGTGCCAGCAGTGATCTACAGCGAAACACCATATATTTT. Translating it yields CASSDLQRNTIYF.